Shown below are 8 T cell receptor beta chains from a single sample sequenced in a study of radiotherapy plus CTLA-4 blockade in lung cancer. Sequencing was performed with immunoSEQ multiplex PCR; in TCRdb, only in-frame clones are kept and a portion is missing. Of about 40,000 clones listed, approximately 79% are singletons. The starting material was peripheral blood, obtained from a patient treated with radiotherapy plus ipilimumab. The receptors come from a human donor with non-small cell lung cancer that progressed on radiotherapy plus ipilimumab.

This clone was seen only a few times. Other DNA sequences of this sample code for an identical CDR3. The chain links TRBV18 to TRBJ1-1; possibly TRBD1 for D (6 bases). V was pared by 5 bases and J by 1 base, with 8 bases between. This CDR3 is 13 amino acids long. The V gene's germline CDR1 is KGHSH and CDR2 LQKENI. CDR3 amino acids: CASSLQGNTEAFF. The CDR3 nucleotides are TGTGCCAGCTCATTACAGGGGAACACTGAAGCTTTCTTT.

This rearrangement joins TRBV10-1 to TRBJ1-1, with 8 positions matching TRBD1. Germline V gene data show CDR1 as WNHNN and CDR2 as SYGVQD (reference sequence). The CDR3 consists of 16 residues. V trimming: 5 bases; J trimming: 0 bases; junction bases outside the gene matches: 8. The CDR3 reads CASSPDREVLNTEAFF. The DNA for the CDR3 is TGCGCCAGCAGTCCGGACAGGGAGGTGTTGAACACTGAAGCTTTCTTT.

This clone was found a few times. This chain joins TRBV6-5 and TRBJ2-3; tentatively, D is TRBD2 (7 bases). Trimming cost V 5 bases and J 10 bases, with 13 bases left between them. This CDR3 contains 12 residues. CDR1 is MNHEY and CDR2 is SVGAGI in the germline V gene. The CDR3 reads CASSEEGGSQYF. The CDR3, as DNA: TGTGCCAGCAGTGAAGAGGGGGGGTCGCAGTATTTT.

This clone has a single count. The chain has TRBV9 and TRBJ2-3, with D uncertain. Trimming took off 0 bases at V and 0 bases at J, with 2 bases between the two ends. This CDR3 region has 13 residues. CDR1 is SGDLS and CDR2 is YYNGEE in the germline V gene. Here the CDR3 reads CASSVASTDTQYF. CDR3 bases: TGTGCCAGCAGCGTAGCTAGCACAGATACGCAGTATTTT.

The rearrangement joins TRBV7-9 to TRBJ2-2; TRBD1 matches at 8 bases. The CDR3 covers 14 residues. CDR1 and CDR2 (germline): SEHNR, FQNEAQ (reference sequence). V lost 5 bases and J lost 4; bases outside the gene matches: 3. DNA of the CDR3: TGTGCCAGCAGCCCCGGGACAGGCACCGGGGAGCTGTTTTTT. Translated, it gives CASSPGTGTGELFF.

The rearrangement joins TRBV19 to TRBJ1-5; D might be TRBD1 (5 bases). The V gene's germline CDR1 is LNHDA and CDR2 SQIVND (reference sequence). V shed 3 bases and J shed 7 bases, with 10 bases lying between them. This CDR3 spans 13 amino acids. DNA of the CDR3: TGTGCCAGTAGTATTCGACAGCCGCAGCCCCAGCATTTT. Translation: CASSIRQPQPQHF.

This chain connects TRBV5-6 to TRBJ1-3; 7 bases match TRBD1. CDR3 length: 16 residues. CDR1 and CDR2 from the germline V gene are SGHDT and YYEEEE. V lost 4 bases, J lost 0 bases, and 7 bases stayed unmatched. The CDR3 region has the DNA TGTGCCAGCAGCGGTGGACAGGCCTACTCTGGAAACACCATATATTTT. Translated, it gives CASSGGQAYSGNTIYF.

The J gene is TRBJ1-6, the V gene TRBV6-5; unclear D gene. The germline gives CDR1 MNHEY, CDR2 SVGAGI. The CDR3 is 14 amino acids. Between the trimmed V and J ends, which lost 0 bases and 7 bases, there was a span of 7 bases. The CDR3 sequence: CASSYSTGNSPLHF. The CDR3 DNA follows: TGTGCCAGCAGTTACTCGACCGGGAATTCACCCCTCCACTTT.